These 32 T cell receptor beta chains were all obtained from the same sample, sequenced in a study of response to subunit inactivated influenza vaccine. MiXCR was run by TCRdb on the RT-PCR reads, yielding one entry per CDR3 protein. This table has around 490,000 distinct CDR3 sequences, roughly 8.2% appearing once. The specimen comprised PBMCs from blood, sampled less than 30 months after vaccination. Every receptor here comes from a man aged 50 to 69 who received an inactivated influenza vaccine.

The CDR3 region is CASSSIRGRDYGYTF. The CDR3 nucleotides are TGTGCCAGCAGCTCCATCAGGGGCAGGGACTATGGCTACACCTTC. The rearrangement joins TRBV11-2 to TRBJ1-2; D possibly corresponds to TRBD1 (6 bases). Germline CDR1 SGHAT, CDR2 FQNNGV. V was clipped by 4 bases and J by 3 bases, with 15 bases between them. This CDR3 comprises 15 residues.

In this sample, this clonotype turned up many times. V usage is TRBV20-1 and J usage is TRBJ2-7, with D perhaps TRBD1 or TRBD2 (5 bases each). V was shortened by 3 bases and J by 7 bases, with 19 bases between the two germline ends. The CDR3 totals 14 residues. The V gene's germline CDR1 is DFQATT and CDR2 SNEGSKA (reference sequence). The CDR3 loop is CSASNQGPADEQYF. The DNA of the CDR3 is TGCAGTGCTAGTAATCAGGGACCGGCGGATGAGCAGTACTTC.

This clonotype was found a few times. The rearrangement uses TRBV5-1 and TRBJ2-3, with a tentative D call TRBD2 (5 bases). CDR1 is SGHRS, CDR2 YFSETQ, per germline. There are 13 residues in the CDR3. Trimming pared 4 bases from V and 6 bases from J, leaving 12 bases between. The CDR3 reads CASSNGLGDTQYF. The CDR3 DNA follows: TGCGCCAGCAGCAACGGACTGGGGGATACGCAGTATTTT.

The V and J genes are TRBV9 and TRBJ1-3; tentative D call: TRBD1 (5 bases). The V end lost 4 bases, the J end lost 0 bases, and 11 bases lay between the germline ends. This CDR3 has 15 amino acids. Germline-derived CDR1 and CDR2 are SGDLS and YYNGEE. In DNA, the CDR3 is TGTGCCAGCAGCCTTACAGGAGCCTCTGGAAACACCATATATTTT. Translation: CASSLTGASGNTIYF.

In its sample, this clonotype was seen many times. At one end, the junction sequence differs from germline, possibly due to a read error. The chain has TRBV29-1 and TRBJ2-3, with 9 bases fitting TRBD2. Germline V gives CDR1 SQVTM, CDR2 ANQGSEA. The CDR3 is 14 amino acids. Written as DNA, the CDR3 is TGCAGCGTTGACGCCGCGGGAGGGCCTGGAAGCTCACATTTT. Translating gives CSVDAAGGPGSSHF.

This clonotype occurred many times. The rearrangement joins TRBV3-1 to TRBJ2-3; 11 nucleotides match TRBD2. Germline-derived CDR1 and CDR2 are LGHDT and YNNKEL (reference sequence). The CDR3 covers 16 residues. V trimming: 0 bases; J trimming: 6 bases; junction bases outside the gene matches: 5. CDR3 nucleotide sequence: TGTGCCAGCAGCCAAGACCGGCTAGCGGGAGGTGATACGCAGTATTTT. Translating it yields CASSQDRLAGGDTQYF.

V usage is TRBV11-2 and J usage is TRBJ1-6; D remains unclear. This CDR3 contains 14 residues. V lost 6 bases to trimming and J lost 10 bases, with 16 bases between them. Germline CDR1 SGHAT, CDR2 FQNNGV. The CDR3 spells CASSTNSDWSPLHF. Here the CDR3 DNA reads TGTGCCAGCAGTACAAACAGTGACTGGTCACCCCTCCACTTT. Based on the CDR3 plus reference TRBV11-2 and TRBJ1-6, the full variable domain is EAGVAQSPRYKIIEKRQSVAFWCNPISGHATLYWYQQILGQGPKLLIQFQNNGVVDDSQLPKDRFSAERLKGVDSTLKIQPAKLEDSAVYLCASSTNSDWSPLHFGNGTRLTVT.

This clonotype was picked up many times. The CDR3: CASSLRGQPGYTF. CDR3 DNA: TGTGCCAGCAGCTTGAGGGGACAGCCCGGCTACACCTTC. This rearrangement joins TRBV5-6 to TRBJ1-2; 7 bases match TRBD1. The CDR3 totals 13 residues. Germline V gene data show CDR1 as SGHDT and CDR2 as YYEEEE. V was pared by 1 base and J by 8 bases, with 5 bases of the junction left unmatched. The full variable domain, rest sourced from reference TRBV5-6 and TRBJ1-2, is DAGVTQSPTHLIKTRGQQVTLRCSPKSGHDTVSWYQQALGQGPQFIFQYYEEEERQRGNFPDRFSGHQFPNYSSELNVNALLLGDSALYLCASSLRGQPGYTFGSGTRLTVV.

Remarks on this clonotype: A junction end diverges from the germline sequence, so it may reflect a read error. V gene TRBV7-8 combines with J gene TRBJ2-5; 12 positions agree with TRBD2. The CDR3 is 19 residues long. Per germline, CDR1 SGHVS and CDR2 FQNEAQ. CDR3 sequence: CASSLVRLAGGTPKLTQCF. In DNA form, the CDR3 reads TGTGCCAGCAGCTTAGTCCGTCTAGCGGGAGGGACCCCCAAGCTGACCCAGTGCTTC.

This clonotype was picked up a small number of times. The rearrangement uses TRBV29-1 and TRBJ1-2; no reliable D call. Germline CDR1 SQVTM, CDR2 ANQGSEA. The CDR3 loop spans 14 amino acids. The ends were cut back, 6 bases at V and 8 bases at J, with 22 bases in the middle. The CDR3 nucleotides read TGCAGCGTCACCCCCGCGGGAGGGATCGAGGGCTACACCTTC. Translated, it gives CSVTPAGGIEGYTF.

The chain links TRBV7-9 to TRBJ2-7; 9 nucleotides line up with TRBD1. The CDR3 spans 15 residues. Losses at the gene ends were 2 bases for V and 4 bases for J; bases not matched to a gene: 6. Germline assignment: CDR1 SEHNR and CDR2 FQNEAQ (reference sequence). The DNA of the CDR3 is TGTGCCAGCAGCTTAATTCGGGACAGGGTGTACGAGCAGTACTTC. Its translation: CASSLIRDRVYEQYF.

A note on this clonotype: The CDR3 ends on some other residue instead of the conserved phenylalanine or tryptophan, so this is likely a read error. CDR3: CASSPRDRYNEQFS. In DNA form, the CDR3 reads TGTGCCAGCAGCCCTCGGGACAGGTACAATGAGCAGTTCTCC. The genes are TRBV11-3 and TRBJ2-1; 8 bases line up with TRBD1. This CDR3 is built from 14 residues. The germline CDR1 and CDR2 sequences are SGHNT and YENEEA. V gave up 5 bases and J gave up 4 bases; unmatched junction bases: 4.

This clonotype was observed many times. This rearrangement joins TRBV4-3 to TRBJ2-1; TRBD1 matches 8 bases. The CDR3 runs 16 residues. The V segment lost 1 base and the J segment 3 bases; nucleotides outside the gene matches: 5. In germline, CDR1 is LGHNA, CDR2 YSLEER. CDR3 loop: CASSQGKGTGYNEQFF. The CDR3 DNA reads as TGCGCCAGCAGCCAAGGTAAAGGGACAGGCTACAATGAGCAGTTCTTC.

The chain uses TRBV9 and TRBJ1-1, with 7 bases aligning to TRBD1. V lost 3 bases to trimming and J lost 3 bases; unmatched junction nucleotides: 8. This CDR3 contains 15 residues. Per the germline V gene, CDR1 is SGDLS and CDR2 is YYNGEE. The CDR3 DNA sequence: TGTGCCAGCAGCGCCCAGGGGGGGGGCTACACTGAAGCTTTCTTT. Amino acids: CASSAQGGGYTEAFF. Full variable domain (outside the CDR3, taken from reference TRBV9 and TRBJ1-1): DSGVTQTPKHLITATGQRVTLRCSPRSGDLSVYWYQQSLDQGLQFLIQYYNGEERAKGNILERFSAQQFPDLHSELNLSSLELGDSALYFCASSAQGGGYTEAFFGQGTRLTVV.

This clonotype was seen many times. The chain carries TRBV15 and TRBJ2-2, with D unresolved. Trimming pared 4 bases from V and 1 base from J, leaving 13 bases between. The CDR3 totals 16 residues. Germline V gene sequence: CDR1 LNHNV, CDR2 YYDKDF (reference sequence). The CDR3 nucleotides read TGTGCCACCAGCAATGGAAGCTTCTGGAACACCGGGGAGCTGTTTTTT. It translates to CATSNGSFWNTGELFF.

This clonotype was recorded a few times. The V gene is TRBV7-9, the J gene TRBJ2-6, with D unresolved. The germline V gene encodes CDR1 SEHNR and CDR2 FQNEAQ (reference sequence). The CDR3 spans 16 residues. The germline V and J ends were trimmed by 6 bases and 0 bases, with 12 bases remaining between them. In DNA form, the CDR3 reads TGTGCCAGCAGGCCGTCGCGCATCTCTGGGGCCAACGTCCTGACTTTC. Encoded protein: CASRPSRISGANVLTF.

This clonotype was counted a few times. The chain employs TRBV10-3 and TRBJ2-5; 12 bases line up with TRBD2. Germline loops: CDR1 ENHRY, CDR2 SYGVKD. V trimming: 3 bases; J trimming: 5 bases; junction bases outside the gene matches: 10. The CDR3 runs 17 residues. This CDR3 is CAISDPSGGAFRETQYF. In DNA form, the CDR3 reads TGTGCCATCAGTGATCCTAGCGGGGGGGCATTTCGGGAGACCCAGTACTTC.

The chain recombines TRBV12-3 or TRBV12-4 with TRBJ2-5; D is possibly TRBD1 (5 bases). Trimming removed 1 base from V and 3 bases from J, with 9 bases in between. This CDR3 comprises 14 residues. The CDR3 DNA sequence: TGTGCCAGCAGTTTAGGACAGACAGAAGAGACCCAGTACTTC. Translating it yields CASSLGQTEETQYF.

This clonotype was picked up a small number of times. The chain combines TRBV5-1 with TRBJ1-1, with D tentatively TRBD1 (6 bases). Germline loops: CDR1 SGHRS, CDR2 YFSETQ. The CDR3 covers 15 residues. Trimming removed 1 base from V and 4 bases from J, with 14 bases in between. CDR3 sequence reads: CASSLTGFLATEAFF. CDR3 nucleotide sequence: TGCGCCAGCAGCTTGACAGGGTTTCTGGCCACTGAAGCTTTCTTT. The full variable domain, rest sourced from reference TRBV5-1 and TRBJ1-1, is KAGVTQTPRYLIKTRGQQVTLSCSPISGHRSVSWYQQTPGQGLQFLFEYFSETQRNKGNFPGRFSGRQFSNSRSEMNVSTLELGDSALYLCASSLTGFLATEAFFGQGTRLTVV.

This chain joins TRBV20-1 and TRBJ2-3; D possibly corresponds to TRBD1 (5 bases). The CDR3 is 15 amino acids. V lost 1 base, J lost 0 bases, and 11 bases lay in between. CDR1 DFQATT and CDR2 SNEGSKA come from the germline V gene (reference sequence). CDR3 DNA sequence: TGCAGTGCTAGAGGGGCAGGGTCTAGCACAGATACGCAGTATTTT. Translation: CSARGAGSSTDTQYF.

The DNA of the CDR3 is TGTGCCACCAGTGTAACAGGGGGCAAGTCCCAGCATTTT. Translated: CATSVTGGKSQHF. The rearrangement uses TRBV24-1 and TRBJ1-5; 9 bases are shared with TRBD1. Germline V gene lookup returns CDR1 KGHDR and CDR2 SFDVKD. The CDR3 has 13 residues. V lost 5 bases, J lost 11 bases, and 6 bases stayed unmatched.

This clonotype was seen a few times. This sequence joins TRBV15 and TRBJ2-4; 10 nucleotides align to TRBD2. Germline V gives CDR1 LNHNV, CDR2 YYDKDF (reference sequence). V shed 8 bases and J 6 bases; nucleotides not matched to a gene: 4. The length of the CDR3 is 13 residues. The DNA of the CDR3 is TGTGCCACCGCGGGACTAGCGCCAAACATTCAGTACTTC. Its protein is CATAGLAPNIQYF.

The chain employs TRBV6-5 and TRBJ1-2; D possibly corresponds to TRBD1 (6 bases). V was cut by 0 bases and J by 8 bases, with 13 bases left in between. CDR1 is MNHEY and CDR2 is SVGAGI in the germline V gene. The CDR3 is 14 residues long. This CDR3 is CASSYSRGGEGYTF. CDR3 coding DNA: TGTGCCAGCAGTTACTCGAGGGGGGGCGAGGGCTACACCTTC.

This clonotype was seen repeatedly, ten times or more. The V call is TRBV5-1, the J call TRBJ2-5, with 7 bases identical to TRBD2. The junction had 11 bases not matched to a gene; V was cut back by 1 base and J by 5 bases. The CDR3 is 16 amino acids. Germline CDR1 is SGHRS and CDR2 is YFSETQ. The CDR3 spells CASSLWRGPGGETQYF. In DNA, the CDR3 is TGCGCCAGCAGCTTGTGGAGAGGTCCGGGAGGCGAGACCCAGTACTTC. Supplemented by reference TRBV5-1 and TRBJ2-5, the full variable domain reads KAGVTQTPRYLIKTRGQQVTLSCSPISGHRSVSWYQQTPGQGLQFLFEYFSETQRNKGNFPGRFSGRQFSNSRSEMNVSTLELGDSALYLCASSLWRGPGGETQYFGPGTRLLVL.

The chain uses TRBV25-1 and TRBJ1-6; the D gene is possibly TRBD1 (5 bases). CDR1 and CDR2 from the germline V gene are MGHDK and SYGVNS. V gave up 8 bases and J gave up 13 bases, with 15 bases separating them. This CDR3 spans 12 amino acids. CDR3 in DNA: TGTGCCAGCTGGGTGGGGGTCGGGCCCCTCCACTTT. Translating gives CASWVGVGPLHF.

This clonotype was counted at least ten times. This rearrangement joins TRBV28 to TRBJ2-3; D is unresolved. Per the germline V gene, CDR1 is MDHEN and CDR2 is SYDVKM. Deletions cut 4 bases from V and 0 bases from J, with 5 bases between. This CDR3 is built from 13 residues. Here the CDR3 DNA reads TGTGCCAGCAGTTCCGACAGCACAGATACGCAGTATTTT. Translated, it gives CASSSDSTDTQYF.

The chain employs TRBV19 and TRBJ2-3, with TRBD1 as a possible D gene (6 bases). V lost 6 bases and J 0 bases, leaving 13 bases between the germline ends. The CDR3 runs to 15 residues. From germline, CDR1 is LNHDA and CDR2 SQIVND (reference sequence). The CDR3 loop is CASSPSGVSTDTQYF. CDR3 nucleotides: TGTGCCAGTAGCCCCTCAGGGGTTAGCACAGATACGCAGTATTTT.

This clonotype was detected many times. The chain couples TRBV12-3 or TRBV12-4 to TRBJ1-2; 8 bases agree with TRBD1. V was pared by 3 bases and J by 7 bases, with 4 bases of the junction left unmatched. CDR3 size: 13 residues. The CDR3: CASSLQGARGYTF. The CDR3 region has the DNA TGTGCCAGCAGTTTGCAGGGGGCGCGTGGCTACACCTTC.

V is TRBV29-1 and J is TRBJ2-7; 9 bases agree with TRBD2. CDR1 is SQVTM, CDR2 ANQGSEA, per germline. This CDR3 is built from 14 residues. The CDR3 is CRVATSGGGYEQYF. In DNA, the CDR3 is TGCAGGGTAGCGACTAGCGGAGGGGGCTACGAGCAGTACTTC.

In its sample, this clonotype was seen a few times. The chain joins TRBV24-1 to TRBJ1-5; the D gene is possibly TRBD1 (6 bases). Trimming stripped 0 bases from V and 6 bases from J, with 8 bases between. Germline-derived CDR1 and CDR2 are KGHDR and SFDVKD. This CDR3 is 14 amino acids long. This chain's CDR3 is CATSDLGGSQPQHF. The CDR3 nucleotides are TGTGCCACCAGTGATTTGGGGGGCAGTCAGCCCCAGCATTTT.

Notes on this clonotype: A read error is possible here, since a much larger clone lies one base away. V is TRBV3-1 and J is TRBJ2-3; D may be TRBD2 (6 bases). The CDR3 has 16 amino acids. Trimming removed 5 bases at V and 4 bases at J, with 19 bases between. The V gene's germline CDR1 is LGHDT and CDR2 YNNKEL (reference sequence). CDR3 sequence (DNA): TGTGCCAGCAGCAAAGGGGACTTTGGAGCGGCAGATACGCAGTATTTT. It translates to CASSKGDFGAADTQYF.

The chain carries TRBV6-2 or TRBV6-3 and TRBJ2-1; 14 nucleotides agree with TRBD2. The ends lost 6 bases at V and 2 bases at J; junction bases unmatched: 6. CDR1 is MNHEY and CDR2 is SVGEGT in the germline V gene. The CDR3 sequence is 17 residues long. CDR3 region: CASRGLAGGRTYNEQFF. The DNA for the CDR3 is TGTGCCAGCAGAGGACTAGCGGGGGGCCGGACCTACAATGAGCAGTTCTTC.